One and the same sample provided the 18 T cell receptor beta chains below, sequenced in a study of technical replicates of blood from a handful of donors. The data were produced by immunoSEQ multiplex PCR, yet TCRdb's version contains in-frame clones alone and is incomplete. The sample includes 53,000 or so clones, 85% to 90% seen only once; the top ten take approximately 5.4%. The sequenced material came from PBMCs. Receptors were obtained from a human donor in good health. Some clones in this sample may be carry-over from other donors' samples.

V is TRBV20-1 and J is TRBJ2-4; D is undetermined. CDR1 and CDR2 from the germline V gene are DFQATT and SNEGSKA (reference sequence). V lost 5 bases, J lost 6 bases, and 8 bases lay in between. The CDR3 runs 11 residues. The CDR3 coding sequence is TGCAGTGCTCTCTACGGAAACATTCAGTACTTC. Translating it yields CSALYGNIQYF.

This chain links TRBV7-2 with TRBJ2-7; TRBD1 aligns across 7 bases. The CDR3 runs 14 residues. Germline CDR1 reads SGHTA; CDR2 reads FQGNSA. J gave up 5 bases and V 3 bases, and 7 bases lay outside the gene matches. CDR3 DNA sequence: TGTGCCAGCAGCTTTCAGGGGGAATTCGACGAGCAGTACTTC. Translation gives CASSFQGEFDEQYF.

V usage is TRBV7-6 and J usage is TRBJ1-5; D uncertain. The CDR3 has 13 amino acids. Germline V gene data show CDR1 as SGHVS and CDR2 as FNYEAQ. The V end was cut by 3 bases, the J end by 1 base, with 4 bases between. In DNA form, the CDR3 reads TGTGCCAGCAGCTTGCAGAGCAATCAGCCCCAGCATTTT. Its protein product is CASSLQSNQPQHF. Filled out from reference TRBV7-6 and TRBJ1-5, the complete variable domain reads GAGVSQSPRYKVTKRGQDVALRCDPISGHVSLYWYRQALGQGPEFLTYFNYEAQQDKSGLPNDRFSAERPEGSISTLTIQRTEQRDSAMYRCASSLQSNQPQHFGDGTRLSIL.

This clone turned up a few times. CDR3 nucleotide sequence: TGTGCCAGCAGCCCAGGGGCCAGGGGATTCGGGGAGACCCAGTACTTC. Protein product: CASSPGARGFGETQYF. The chain is built from TRBV7-9 and TRBJ2-5; weak D call: TRBD1 (6 bases). The CDR3 covers 16 residues. V lost 5 bases and J lost 5, with 21 bases in between. Germline CDR1 is SEHNR and CDR2 is FQNEAQ (reference sequence).

The V and J genes are TRBV5-1 and TRBJ2-7; 9 nucleotides align to TRBD2. The CDR3 is made up of 17 amino acids. Per germline, CDR1 SGHRS and CDR2 YFSETQ. V was clipped by 3 bases and J by 2 bases; unmatched bases: 12. Here the CDR3 reads CASSYLSGGSPPYEQYF. For the CDR3, the DNA is TGCGCCAGCAGCTATCTAAGCGGGGGGTCCCCCCCCTACGAGCAGTACTTC.

The J gene is TRBJ2-2, the V gene TRBV4-3, with 8 bases fitting TRBD2. V lost 0 bases to trimming and J lost 5 bases; unmatched junction nucleotides: 8. The V gene's germline CDR1 is LGHNA and CDR2 YSLEER. This CDR3 is built from 17 residues. CDR3 in amino acids: CASSQDGNGGDTGELFF. DNA for the CDR3: TGCGCCAGCAGCCAAGATGGTAACGGGGGGGATACCGGGGAGCTGTTTTTT.

The rearrangement links TRBV7-3 to TRBJ2-7, with D perhaps matching TRBD1 (6 bases). Germline V CDR1 and CDR2: SGHTA, FQGTGA. The V gene lost 5 bases and the J gene lost 3 bases, with 17 bases spanning the gap. The CDR3 is made up of 15 amino acids. The CDR3 reads CASSRSGGGDYEQYF. CDR3 bases: TGTGCCAGCAGCCGCTCGGGTGGGGGCGACTACGAGCAGTACTTC.

The gene calls are TRBV5-6 and TRBJ2-7; maybe TRBD1 (5 bases). The CDR3 extends over 13 amino acids. Looked up from germline, CDR1 is SGHDT and CDR2 is YYEEEE. Trimming stripped 4 bases from V and 1 base from J, with 9 bases between. The CDR3 DNA reads as TGTGCCAGCAGCCTGGACATATCCTACGAGCAGTACTTC. Translated, it gives CASSLDISYEQYF.

There are many counts of this clone. The chain carries TRBV28 and TRBJ1-5, with D hard to call. The germline gives CDR1 MDHEN, CDR2 SYDVKM. Trimming removed 7 bases at V and 2 bases at J, with 15 bases between. The CDR3 has 15 residues. CDR3 DNA: TGTGCCAGCACCGTAGCGCCCTGGGGCAATCAGCCCCAGCATTTT. Translation gives CASTVAPWGNQPQHF.

V gene TRBV18 combines with J gene TRBJ2-3; D remains ambiguous. Trimming removed 3 bases from V and 2 bases from J, with 9 bases in between. The CDR3 contains 14 residues. Germline V lookup: CDR1 KGHSH, CDR2 LQKENI. CDR3 region: CASSPNTNTDTQYF. DNA of the CDR3: TGTGCCAGCTCACCCAACACGAACACAGATACGCAGTATTTT. The variable domain in full, completed from reference TRBV18 and TRBJ2-3, reads NAGVMQNPRHLVRRRGQEARLRCSPMKGHSHVYWYRQLPEEGLKFMVYLQKENIIDESGMPKERFSAEFPKEGPSILRIQQVVRGDSAAYFCASSPNTNTDTQYFGPGTRLTVL.

V usage is TRBV7-9 and J usage is TRBJ1-1, with 7 bases aligning to TRBD1. The V segment lost 5 bases and the J segment 6 bases; nucleotides outside the gene matches: 9. Germline CDR1 is SEHNR and CDR2 is FQNEAQ (reference sequence). The CDR3 runs to 14 residues. CDR3 DNA sequence: TGTGCCAGCAGCCTTACAGGGGATGTGGCTGAAGCTTTCTTT. Residues: CASSLTGDVAEAFF.

J is TRBJ2-3 and V is TRBV5-1; the D is unclear. This CDR3 is built from 13 residues. V was shortened by 0 bases and J by 1 base, with 3 bases between the two germline ends. Germline values: CDR1 SGHRS, CDR2 YFSETQ. The CDR3 protein is CASSLAGTDTQYF. CDR3 DNA sequence: TGCGCCAGCAGCTTGGCCGGCACAGATACGCAGTATTTT.

The V gene is TRBV2, the J gene TRBJ2-1; 8 bases are a match to TRBD2. The V gene end was trimmed by 7 bases and the J gene end by 6 bases; junction bases not matched to a gene: 2. The length of the CDR3 is 12 residues. CDR1 is SNHLY, CDR2 FYNNEI, per germline. CDR3 sequence: CASIGGVNEQFF. The CDR3 nucleotides are TGTGCCAGCATCGGGGGGGTCAATGAGCAGTTCTTC.

The rearrangement links TRBV5-4 to TRBJ2-1; possibly TRBD2 for D (5 bases). Germline-derived CDR1 and CDR2 are SGHNT and YYREEE (reference sequence). Trimming stripped 1 base from V and 10 bases from J, with 12 bases between. The CDR3 is made up of 13 amino acids. This CDR3 is CASSLSLAREQFF. In nucleotides, the CDR3 is TGTGCCAGCAGCTTGAGTCTAGCACGGGAGCAGTTCTTC.

This clone was counted only a few times. The rearrangement joins TRBV4-1 to TRBJ2-7, with 14 bases that match TRBD2. Losses at the gene ends were 2 bases for V and 2 bases for J; bases not matched to a gene: 8. The CDR3 contains 18 residues. In germline, CDR1 is MGHRA, CDR2 YSYEKL. The CDR3 coding sequence is TGCGCCAGCAGCCAAATCCCGGGACTAGCGGGGGAAACCTACGAGCAGTACTTC. The encoded protein is CASSQIPGLAGETYEQYF.

A single count supports this clone. The chain is built from TRBV4-3 and TRBJ2-3, with 11 bases identical to TRBD2. Germline CDR1 LGHNA, CDR2 YSLEER. Unmatched junction bases numbered 10, after V lost 3 bases and J lost 2 bases. This CDR3 is built from 18 residues. The CDR3 DNA is TGCGCCAGCAGCCAGGCCCCCGGGACTAGCGGTTCCACAGATACGCAGTATTTT. Its translation: CASSQAPGTSGSTDTQYF.

The J gene is TRBJ2-3, the V gene TRBV5-6; D not certain. The CDR3 totals 13 residues. The germline V gene encodes CDR1 SGHDT and CDR2 YYEEEE. V lost 6 bases and J 6 bases, leaving 14 bases between the germline ends. This chain's CDR3 is CASTLDWADTQYF. The CDR3 bases are TGTGCCAGCACCCTGGATTGGGCGGATACGCAGTATTTT.

The chain is built from TRBV30 and TRBJ2-7; D may be TRBD1 (5 bases). The CDR3 spans 14 residues. Germline V gene sequence: CDR1 GTSNPN, CDR2 SVGIG (reference sequence). Trimming took 0 bases from V and 7 from J, leaving 16 bases between them. CDR3 protein: CAWSVDSMVPEQYF. The CDR3, as DNA: TGTGCCTGGAGTGTAGACAGTATGGTTCCAGAGCAGTACTTC.